A selection of T cell receptor beta chains follows, all from one sample in a study of shared clonotypes between healthy human individuals. Clones were sequenced by immunoSEQ multiplex PCR, and TCRdb holds only the in-frame ones, with some missing. Among about 490,000 clones listed, 65% to 80% were seen once. The sequenced sample was PBMCs. These receptors came from a woman in her 40s in good health. Some clones in this sample may be carry-over from other donors' samples. Both conserved end residues are trimmed from each CDR3.

CDR3aa: ASSDIVGLSGNTIY
len: 14
j_gene: TRBJ1-3
v_gene: TRBV6-4

CDR3aa: ASRGTGEFSAEAF
len: 13
j_gene: TRBJ1-1
v_gene: TRBV28

CDR3aa: ASSLGLINQPQH
len: 12
j_gene: TRBJ1-5
v_gene: TRBV28

CDR3aa: ASSLRESYNEQF
len: 12
j_gene: TRBJ2-1
v_gene: TRBV6-5

CDR3aa: ASSHRVEELF
len: 10
j_gene: TRBJ2-2
v_gene: TRBV5-1

CDR3aa: AWSPWDSPNQPQH
len: 13
j_gene: TRBJ1-5
v_gene: TRBV30

CDR3aa: AISEIEGRDALSGANVLT
len: 18
j_gene: TRBJ2-6
v_gene: TRBV10-3

CDR3aa: ASSLWGSQETQY
len: 12
j_gene: TRBJ2-5
v_gene: TRBV27

CDR3aa: ASSPRTGSSYNEQF
len: 14
j_gene: TRBJ2-1
v_gene: TRBV7-7

CDR3aa: ASSRNRGPNEQF
len: 12
j_gene: TRBJ2-1
v_gene: TRBV2

CDR3aa: ASSERGGFWISSYEQY
len: 16
j_gene: TRBJ2-7
v_gene: TRBV2

CDR3aa: ASSEYSPTSGRYNEQF
len: 16
j_gene: TRBJ2-1
v_gene: TRBV25-1

CDR3aa: ASSRSSGGSTDTQY
len: 14
j_gene: TRBJ2-3
v_gene: TRBV28

CDR3aa: SVVDLHYEQY
len: 10
j_gene: TRBJ2-7
v_gene: TRBV29-1

CDR3aa: ASSLDAGQETQY
len: 12
j_gene: TRBJ2-5
v_gene: TRBV5-1

CDR3aa: ASSQTQGTEAF
len: 11
j_gene: TRBJ1-1
v_gene: TRBV14

CDR3aa: ASSSRGSNTGELF
len: 13
j_gene: TRBJ2-2
v_gene: TRBV11-3

CDR3aa: ASSPDRGLGVGTDTQY
len: 16
j_gene: TRBJ2-3
v_gene: TRBV7-7

CDR3aa: ASSEPAGQTGELF
len: 13
j_gene: TRBJ2-2
v_gene: TRBV25-1

CDR3aa: ASSSPGTAEQY
len: 11
j_gene: TRBJ2-7
v_gene: TRBV28

CDR3aa: ASSVDSGLLTQY
len: 12
j_gene: TRBJ2-3
v_gene: TRBV9

CDR3aa: ASTGTPEKETQY
len: 12
j_gene: TRBJ2-5
v_gene: TRBV7-6

CDR3aa: ASSRGAVATGELF
len: 13
j_gene: TRBJ2-2
v_gene: TRBV28

CDR3aa: ASSLVRSAGEGTGELF
len: 16
j_gene: TRBJ2-2
v_gene: TRBV5-1

CDR3aa: ASTRAGGNFETQY
len: 13
j_gene: TRBJ2-5
v_gene: TRBV11-2

CDR3aa: ASSLSGSSYEQY
len: 12
j_gene: TRBJ2-7
v_gene: TRBV7-8

CDR3aa: ASSLGPGRASYEQY
len: 14
j_gene: TRBJ2-7
v_gene: TRBV5-1

CDR3aa: TSSPRDRVKDTQY
len: 13
j_gene: TRBJ2-3
v_gene: TRBV1

CDR3aa: ASSREDRSYEQY
len: 12
j_gene: NA
v_gene: TRBV4-1

CDR3aa: ASSVGVPPYEQY
len: 12
j_gene: TRBJ2-7
v_gene: TRBV2

CDR3aa: ASSNGQPLNYGYT
len: 13
j_gene: TRBJ1-2
v_gene: TRBV27

CDR3aa: ASSWRGGYT
len: 9
j_gene: TRBJ1-2
v_gene: TRBV6-6

CDR3aa: ASSLVRNSYEQY
len: 12
j_gene: TRBJ2-7
v_gene: TRBV27

CDR3aa: ASSPDQPETGELF
len: 13
j_gene: TRBJ2-2
v_gene: TRBV5-1

CDR3aa: ASSSSTGAYNEQF
len: 13
j_gene: TRBJ2-1
v_gene: TRBV7-3

CDR3aa: ASRRDRATHTQY
len: 12
j_gene: TRBJ2-3
v_gene: TRBV6-6

CDR3aa: ASSLNPDANYEQY
len: 13
j_gene: TRBJ2-7
v_gene: TRBV9

CDR3aa: ASSLSGLAGVETQY
len: 14
j_gene: TRBJ2-5
v_gene: TRBV5-1

CDR3aa: ASSLQGAKNIQY
len: 12
j_gene: TRBJ2-4
v_gene: TRBV7-2

CDR3aa: AISGYMDTEAF
len: 11
j_gene: TRBJ1-1
v_gene: TRBV10-3

CDR3aa: ASSPLIARQETQY
len: 13
j_gene: TRBJ2-5
v_gene: TRBV18

CDR3aa: ASSSGMGELF
len: 10
j_gene: TRBJ2-2
v_gene: TRBV7-7

CDR3aa: ASSLGGGSEQF
len: 11
j_gene: TRBJ2-1
v_gene: TRBV11-2

CDR3aa: ASSGRGTGELF
len: 11
j_gene: TRBJ2-2
v_gene: TRBV7-9

CDR3aa: ASSLNAGGRGY
len: 11
j_gene: TRBJ2-7
v_gene: TRBV28

CDR3aa: ASSWDRGRMSNQPQH
len: 15
j_gene: TRBJ1-5
v_gene: TRBV28

CDR3aa: AWTGGGAHTEAF
len: 12
j_gene: TRBJ1-1
v_gene: TRBV30

CDR3aa: ASRDSSTISYEQY
len: 13
j_gene: TRBJ2-7
v_gene: TRBV19